This entry concerns a single T cell receptor beta chain. This sample is part of a study of identical twins. TCRdb re-derived calls from the 5' RACE reads in MiXCR, one entry per CDR3 protein. The sample has 230,000 or so distinct CDR3 sequences, around 8.8% seen once. These sequences were also reported in another study, on yellow fever vaccine responses in identical twins.

Material for sequencing was CD8+ T cells sorted from blood. This receptor was taken from a woman aged 18 to 35 in good health.

The CDR3, as DNA: TGCAGTGCTCACGGGGATATCGGGGGTCCAATCGCCCAGTACTTC. Residues: CSAHGDIGGPIAQYF. This chain connects TRBV20-1 to TRBJ2-5, with D tentatively TRBD2 (6 bases). V lost 5 bases and J lost 9, with 25 bases in between. The CDR3 spans 15 residues. Germline assignment: CDR1 DFQATT and CDR2 SNEGSKA (reference sequence).